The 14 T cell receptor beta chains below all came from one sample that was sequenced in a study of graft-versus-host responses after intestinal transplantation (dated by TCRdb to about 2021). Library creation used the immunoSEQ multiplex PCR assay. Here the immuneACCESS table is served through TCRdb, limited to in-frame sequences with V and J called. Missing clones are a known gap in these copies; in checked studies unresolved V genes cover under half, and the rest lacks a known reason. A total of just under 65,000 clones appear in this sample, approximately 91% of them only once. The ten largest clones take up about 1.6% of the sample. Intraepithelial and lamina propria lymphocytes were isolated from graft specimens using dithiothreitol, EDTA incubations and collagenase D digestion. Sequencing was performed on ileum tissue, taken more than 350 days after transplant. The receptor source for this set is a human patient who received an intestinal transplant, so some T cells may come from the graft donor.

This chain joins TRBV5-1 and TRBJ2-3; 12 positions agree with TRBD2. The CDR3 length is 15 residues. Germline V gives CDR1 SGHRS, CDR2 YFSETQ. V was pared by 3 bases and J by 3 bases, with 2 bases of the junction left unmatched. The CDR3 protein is CASSYGLAGTDTQYF. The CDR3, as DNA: TGCGCCAGCAGCTATGGACTAGCGGGGACAGATACGCAGTATTTT.

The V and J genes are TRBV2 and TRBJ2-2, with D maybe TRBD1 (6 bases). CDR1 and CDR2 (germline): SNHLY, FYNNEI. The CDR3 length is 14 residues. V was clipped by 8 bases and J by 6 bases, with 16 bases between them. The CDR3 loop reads CASEPGAISGELFF. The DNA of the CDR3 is TGTGCCAGCGAACCAGGGGCGATCTCCGGGGAGCTGTTTTTT.

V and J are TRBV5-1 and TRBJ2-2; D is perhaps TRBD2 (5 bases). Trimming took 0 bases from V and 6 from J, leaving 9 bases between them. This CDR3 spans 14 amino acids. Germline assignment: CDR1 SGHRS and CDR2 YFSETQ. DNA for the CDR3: TGCGCCAGCAGCTTGGTTGGGGAGTCCGGGGAGCTGTTTTTT. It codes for CASSLVGESGELFF.

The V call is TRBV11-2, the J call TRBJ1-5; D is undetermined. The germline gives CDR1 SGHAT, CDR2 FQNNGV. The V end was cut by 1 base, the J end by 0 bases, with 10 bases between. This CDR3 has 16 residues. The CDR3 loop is CASSLVSGYSNQPQHF. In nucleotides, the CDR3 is TGTGCCAGCAGCTTAGTGTCCGGGTATAGCAATCAGCCCCAGCATTTT. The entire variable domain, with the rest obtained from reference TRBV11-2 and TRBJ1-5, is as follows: EAGVAQSPRYKIIEKRQSVAFWCNPISGHATLYWYQQILGQGPKLLIQFQNNGVVDDSQLPKDRFSAERLKGVDSTLKIQPAKLEDSAVYLCASSLVSGYSNQPQHFGDGTRLSIL.

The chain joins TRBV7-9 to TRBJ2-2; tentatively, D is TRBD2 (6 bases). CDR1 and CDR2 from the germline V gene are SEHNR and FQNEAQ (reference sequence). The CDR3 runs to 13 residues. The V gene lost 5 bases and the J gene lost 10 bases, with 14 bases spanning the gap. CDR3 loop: CASSGWEVEELFF. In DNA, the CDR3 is TGTGCCAGCAGCGGTTGGGAGGTGGAGGAGCTGTTTTTT.

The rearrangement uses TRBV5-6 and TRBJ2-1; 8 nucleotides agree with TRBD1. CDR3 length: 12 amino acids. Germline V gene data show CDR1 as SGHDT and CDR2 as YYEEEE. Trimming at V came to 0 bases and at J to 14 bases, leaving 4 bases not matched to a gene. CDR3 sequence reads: CASSLGQGRKFF. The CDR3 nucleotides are TGTGCCAGCAGCTTGGGACAGGGGAGGAAGTTCTTC.

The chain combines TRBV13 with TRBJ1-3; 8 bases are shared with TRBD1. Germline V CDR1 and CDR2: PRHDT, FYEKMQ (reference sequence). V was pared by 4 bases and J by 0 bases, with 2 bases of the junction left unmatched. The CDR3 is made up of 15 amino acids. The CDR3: CASSYDRGSGNTIYF. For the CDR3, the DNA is TGTGCCAGCAGCTACGACAGGGGCTCTGGAAACACCATATATTTT.

The CDR3 is CAWSVLRTEQFF. For the CDR3, the DNA is TGTGCCTGGAGTGTACTTCGGACCGAGCAGTTCTTC. The gene calls are TRBV30 and TRBJ2-1; D not resolved. The germline CDR1 and CDR2 sequences are GTSNPN and SVGIG (reference sequence). V was cut by 0 bases and J by 10 bases, with 10 bases left in between. This CDR3 has 12 residues.

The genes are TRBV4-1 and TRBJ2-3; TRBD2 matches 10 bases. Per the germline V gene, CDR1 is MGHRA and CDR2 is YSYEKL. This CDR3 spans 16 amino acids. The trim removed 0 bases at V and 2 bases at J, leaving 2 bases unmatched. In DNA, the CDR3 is TGCGCCAGCAGCCAAGAGGGGACTAGCGTCACAGATACGCAGTATTTT. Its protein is CASSQEGTSVTDTQYF.

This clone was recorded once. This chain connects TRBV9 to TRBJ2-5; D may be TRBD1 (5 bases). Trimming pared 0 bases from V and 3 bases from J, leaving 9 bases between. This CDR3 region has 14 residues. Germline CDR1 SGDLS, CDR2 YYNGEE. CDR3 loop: CASSVGGREETQYF. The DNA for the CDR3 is TGTGCCAGCAGCGTAGGAGGCAGGGAAGAGACCCAGTACTTC.

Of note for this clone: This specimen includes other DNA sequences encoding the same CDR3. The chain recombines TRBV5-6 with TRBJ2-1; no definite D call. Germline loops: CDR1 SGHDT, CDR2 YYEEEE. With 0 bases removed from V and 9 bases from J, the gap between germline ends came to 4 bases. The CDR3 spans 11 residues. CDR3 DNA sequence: TGTGCCAGCAGCTTGGGGGCTGAGCAGTTCTTC. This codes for CASSLGAEQFF.

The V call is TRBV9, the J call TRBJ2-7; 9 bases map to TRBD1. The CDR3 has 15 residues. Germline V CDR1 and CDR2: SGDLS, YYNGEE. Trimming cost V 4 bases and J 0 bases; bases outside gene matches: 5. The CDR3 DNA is TGTGCCAGCAGCCCCCGGGACAGGGCCTCCTACGAGCAGTACTTC. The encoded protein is CASSPRDRASYEQYF.

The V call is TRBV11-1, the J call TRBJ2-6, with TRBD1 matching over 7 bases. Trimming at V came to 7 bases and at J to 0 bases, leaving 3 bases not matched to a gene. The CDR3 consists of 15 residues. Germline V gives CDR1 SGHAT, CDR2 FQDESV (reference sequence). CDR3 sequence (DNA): TGTGCCAGCACCCCAGGGGGCTCTGGGGCCAACGTCCTGACTTTC. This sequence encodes CASTPGGSGANVLTF.

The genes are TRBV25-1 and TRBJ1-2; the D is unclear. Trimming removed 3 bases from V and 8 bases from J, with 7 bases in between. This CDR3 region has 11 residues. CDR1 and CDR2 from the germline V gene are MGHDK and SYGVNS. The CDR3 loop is CASSERGGYTF. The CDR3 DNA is TGTGCCAGCAGTGAGCGCGGGGGCTACACCTTC.